This T cell receptor beta chain was retrieved from a study of T cells in Graves' hyperthyroidism and ophthalmopathy. Study-wide background: It was at initial diagnosis, before any treatment, that peripheral blood was collected.

The investigators amplified TCR beta CDR3 regions from RNA transcripts. An initial round of RT-PCR targeting the TCR CDR3 relied on the HTBI primer set. TCRdb itself ran the multiplex PCR reads through MiXCR, one entry per CDR3 protein. Counted here are roughly 380,000 distinct CDR3 sequences, 13% occurring once; the ten biggest clones make up around 21%. Germline values: CDR1 KGHSH, CDR2 LQKENI. CDR3 length: 20 residues. V gave up 3 bases and J gave up 4 bases; unmatched junction bases: 15. This clonotype was seen a single time. What it binds is not known. Study-wide findings and caveats: Among thyroid clonotypes expanded above 0.001, most also appeared in blood.

The clonotype comes from a man under 40 with Graves' hyperthyroidism that later progressed to Graves' ophthalmopathy. The gene calls are TRBV18 and TRBJ2-7; 16 bases agree with TRBD2. The sequenced sample consisted of blood. CDR3 region: CASSPKRLGTSGGADYEQYF. CDR3 in DNA: TGTGCCAGCTCACCTAAACGGCTCGGGACTAGCGGGGGGGCGGATTACGAGCAGTACTTC.